The clone carrying this T cell receptor (beta chain) was seen a few times. Its antigen remains unidentified. The CDR3 has 13 residues. Germline values: CDR1 LNHDA, CDR2 SQIVND (reference sequence). The V end lost 1 base, the J end lost 0 bases, and 3 bases lay between the germline ends. This sample stems from a study of blood T cells in healthy people across ages. Study-level findings and limits: The study found more naive CD4+ cells and higher diversity in long-lived than aged donors. No one knew whether donors had CMV, which possibly confounded expanded clonotype changes.

For the second PCR, which ran for roughly 6 to 11 cycles, a sample-barcoded 5' primer and a J-beta primer mix were used. TCRdb reprocessed the 5' RACE reads via MiXCR and lists one record per CDR3 protein. There are about 500,000 distinct CDR3 sequences in the sample; less than 25% occur only once, and roughly 9% lies in the top ten. This same sample was also part of a study on T cells of mothers and their children. This second report adds: The authors used all extracted RNA for cDNA synthesis, at approximately 1.5 ug per 15 ul. Each mother gave over 9.5 million TCR beta CDR3 reads; each child, several million.

The source material was blood. The receptor was derived from a boy aged 5 to 17 in good health. V and J are TRBV19 and TRBJ2-5; no clear D. As DNA, the CDR3 is TGTGCCAGTAGTATAGCAGACCAAGAGACCCAGTACTTC. This translates into CASSIADQETQYF. The full variable domain, in which reference TRBV19 and TRBJ2-5 provide the parts outside the CDR3, is DGGITQSPKYLFRKEGQNVTLSCEQNLNHDAMYWYRQDPGQGLRLIYYSQIVNDFQKGDIAEGYSVSREKKESFPLTVTSAQKNPTAFYLCASSIADQETQYFGPGTRLLVL.